This T cell receptor (beta chain) was observed in a study of Ad26.COV2.S vaccination and SARS-CoV-2 variants. Background on the study: The donor belonged to the COV1001 Ad26.COV2.S trial arm. By the intramuscular route, Ad26.COV2.S was given once, or twice 56 days apart. Study-level findings and limits: Those who received vaccine or placebo ended up with similar non-spike TCR breadth.

The table came from immunoSEQ multiplex PCR; TCRdb's copy has only in-frame clones and leaves some out. The table includes hundreds of thousands of clones, approximately 90% detected once. Details on this clone: The antigen is not known.

This sample's treatment: about 20 received Ad26.COV2.S at low or high dose, single or two shots; 5 received placebo; per-sample allocation not given. The samples date from day 63 after the first vaccine or placebo injection. Germline V gives CDR1 KGHDR, CDR2 SFDVKD. Trimming cost V 4 bases and J 4 bases; bases outside gene matches: 5. The CDR3 is 15 amino acids. The chain links TRBV24-1 to TRBJ2-1; 8 nucleotides line up with TRBD2. The starting material was peripheral blood, obtained in a trial of Ad26.COV2.S vaccine versus placebo. The TCR was taken from a person between 18 and 65 years old who received the Ad26.COV2.S COVID-19 vaccine or a placebo. This CDR3 is CATSDTSGNYNEQFF. CDR3 DNA: TGTGCCACCAGTGACACTAGCGGAAATTACAATGAGCAGTTCTTC.